This T cell receptor beta chain comes out of a study of T cell repertoires in cytomegalovirus infection. This CDR3 is built from 14 residues. CDR1 and CDR2 from the germline V gene are ENHRY and SYGVKD. V was pared by 5 bases and J by 4 bases, with 4 bases of the junction left unmatched. This clonotype has just a few counts. TCRdb called the reads again in MiXCR, with one record for every CDR3 protein. The table lists 310,000 or so distinct CDR3 sequences, 25% of them singletons. The sequenced sample was PBMCs. The chain employs TRBV10-3 and TRBJ2-3; 9 bases fit TRBD1. The origin of this receptor is a human donor in good health (CMV status not recorded). Some clones in this sample may be carry-over from other donors' samples. The DNA of the CDR3 is TGTGCCATCAGTCGGGACAGGGACCCAGATACGCAGTATTTT. This gives the protein CAISRDRDPDTQYF.